Sequencing of this T cell receptor beta chain was carried out in a study of beta chain features in type 1 diabetes. Study-wide points: In type 1 diabetes patients, VDJ junctions had fewer insertions; deletions at these junctions were more frequent. Across patients, naive, central memory and Treg TCRB repertoires exhibited apparently greater similarity than was observed across healthy donors. Within each of all four CD4+ subsets, Type 1 diabetes patients had TCRB CDR3s that were moderately but significantly shorter.

This clone came up a few times. Antigen unknown. Sequenced material consisted of expressed TCRB transcripts (all of the isolated RNA was reverse transcribed). About 3.57 million reads, on average, came from each naive, central memory and regulatory T cell sample. TCRdb's table, derived via immunoSEQ multiplex PCR, lists solely in-frame clones and lacks some. Of some 660,000 clones listed, more than 13% are singletons. The germline CDR1 and CDR2 sequences are SGHNT and YYREEE (reference sequence). With 1 base clipped from V and 6 bases from J, the junction kept 4 bases outside the gene matches. The CDR3 totals 14 residues. A sort by CD45RO/CCR7/CD25/CD127/CD95/CD27 yielded CD4+ naive, central memory, regulatory and stem cell-like memory cells.

Sequenced material: naive CD4+ T cells from blood. This rearrangement joins TRBV5-4 to TRBJ2-3; TRBD2 agrees at 8 bases. The source of this sequence is a man between 18 and 35 years old with type 1 diabetes. In DNA form, the CDR3 reads TGTGCCAGCAGCTTGTCACTAGCGGAGGATACGCAGTATTTT. It encodes CASSLSLAEDTQYF.